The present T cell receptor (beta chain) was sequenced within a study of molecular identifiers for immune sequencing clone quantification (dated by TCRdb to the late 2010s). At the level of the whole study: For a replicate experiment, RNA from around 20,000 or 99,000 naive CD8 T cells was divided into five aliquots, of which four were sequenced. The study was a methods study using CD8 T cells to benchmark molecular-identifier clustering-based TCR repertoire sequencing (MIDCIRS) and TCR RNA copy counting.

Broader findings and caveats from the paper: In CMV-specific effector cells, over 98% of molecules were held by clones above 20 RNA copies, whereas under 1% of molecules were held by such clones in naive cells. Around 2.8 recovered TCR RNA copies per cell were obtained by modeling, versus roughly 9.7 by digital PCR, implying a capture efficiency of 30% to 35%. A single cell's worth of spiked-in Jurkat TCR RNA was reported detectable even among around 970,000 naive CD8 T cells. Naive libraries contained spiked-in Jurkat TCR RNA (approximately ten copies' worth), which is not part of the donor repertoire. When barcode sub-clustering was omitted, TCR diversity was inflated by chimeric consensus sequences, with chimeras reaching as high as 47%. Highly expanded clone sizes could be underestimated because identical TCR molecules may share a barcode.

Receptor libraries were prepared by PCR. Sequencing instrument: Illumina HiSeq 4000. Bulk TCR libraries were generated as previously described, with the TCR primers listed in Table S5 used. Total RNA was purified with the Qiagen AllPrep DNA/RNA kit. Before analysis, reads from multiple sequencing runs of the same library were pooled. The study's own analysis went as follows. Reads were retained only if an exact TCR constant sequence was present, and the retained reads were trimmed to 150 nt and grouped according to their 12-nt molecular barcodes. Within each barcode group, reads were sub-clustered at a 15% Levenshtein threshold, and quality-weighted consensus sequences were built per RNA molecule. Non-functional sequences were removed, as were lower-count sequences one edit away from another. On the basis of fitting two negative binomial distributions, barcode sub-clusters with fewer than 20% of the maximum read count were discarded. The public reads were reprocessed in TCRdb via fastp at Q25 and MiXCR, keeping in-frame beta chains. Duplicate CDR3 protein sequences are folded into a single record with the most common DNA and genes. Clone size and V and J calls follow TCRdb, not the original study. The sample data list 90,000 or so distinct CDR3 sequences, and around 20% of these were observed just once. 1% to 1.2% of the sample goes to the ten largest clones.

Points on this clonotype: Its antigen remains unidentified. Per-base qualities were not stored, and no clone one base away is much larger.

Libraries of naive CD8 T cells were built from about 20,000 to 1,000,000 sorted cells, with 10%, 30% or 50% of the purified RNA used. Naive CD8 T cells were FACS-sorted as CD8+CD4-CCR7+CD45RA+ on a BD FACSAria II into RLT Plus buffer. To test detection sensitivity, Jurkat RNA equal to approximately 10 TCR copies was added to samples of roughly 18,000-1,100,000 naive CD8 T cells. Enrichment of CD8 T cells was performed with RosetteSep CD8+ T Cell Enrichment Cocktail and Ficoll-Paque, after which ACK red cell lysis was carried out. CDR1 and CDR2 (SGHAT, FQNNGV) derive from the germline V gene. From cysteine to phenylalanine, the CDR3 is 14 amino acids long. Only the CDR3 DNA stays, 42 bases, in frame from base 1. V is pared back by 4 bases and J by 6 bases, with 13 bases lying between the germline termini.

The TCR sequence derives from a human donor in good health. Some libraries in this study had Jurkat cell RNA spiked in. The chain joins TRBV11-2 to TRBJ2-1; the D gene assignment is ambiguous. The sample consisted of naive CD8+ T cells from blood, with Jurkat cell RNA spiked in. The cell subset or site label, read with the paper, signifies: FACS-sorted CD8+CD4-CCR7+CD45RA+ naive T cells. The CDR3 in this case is CASSSISGFNEQFF. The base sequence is TGTGCCAGCAGCTCCATATCCGGCTTCAATGAGCAGTTCTTC.